A selection of T cell receptor beta chains follows, all from one sample in a study of monozygotic twins with cystic fibrosis. Libraries were prepared by immunoSEQ multiplex PCR; TCRdb keeps only in-frame clonotypes and omits some of them. Of roughly 11,000 clones in the sample, 85% are singletons; the top ten hold around 0.5%. What was sequenced was blood. These receptors all stem from a man aged 18 to 35 with cystic fibrosis. Each CDR3 is given with its conserved first and last residue. A D gene is named only where the DNA matches it firmly.

length	V	D	J	CDR3
20	TRBV7-3	.	TRBJ1-5	CASSLKERVSHLYSNQPQHF
14	TRBV7-8	.	TRBJ2-1	CASSLGVPLDEQFF
10	TRBV11-3	.	TRBJ2-7	CASSWYEQYF
11	TRBV6-5	.	TRBJ1-2	CASKGGYGYTF
13	TRBV4-2	.	TRBJ1-5	CASSQDLLQPQHF
17	TRBV15	TRBD2	TRBJ2-1	CATSRNTLAGAHNEQFF
18	TRBV15	.	TRBJ1-1	CATSRDVVRSLMNTEAFF
15	TRBV6-6	TRBD1	TRBJ2-3	CASSYGTGRTDTQYF
14	TRBV5-1	TRBD1	TRBJ2-7	CASSWTGTTYEQYF
15	TRBV5-4	.	TRBJ2-3	CASSLEDRGTDTQYF
13	TRBV6-1	.	TRBJ2-2	CASSLTGDGELFF
13	TRBV4-3	.	TRBJ2-7	CASSQEMVTEQYF